The next 20 T cell receptor beta chains were all read from a single sample in a study of OX40 agonist ivuxolimab in advanced cancers. Produced via immunoSEQ multiplex PCR; TCRdb's table is partial and in-frame only. The sample lists about 92,000 clones, about four fifths occurring once. The specimen comprised CD4+ or CD8+ T cells sorted from blood, sampled in a trial of the OX40 agonist ivuxolimab. The receptor source for this set is an adult with an advanced solid tumor such as melanoma, head and neck, liver or kidney cancer.

The sample holds a few counts of this clone. The genes are TRBV7-9 and TRBJ1-1, with a possible D match to TRBD1 (5 bases). Trimming removed 4 bases from V and 7 bases from J, with 13 bases in between. The CDR3 is 13 residues long. CDR1 is SEHNR, CDR2 FQNEAQ, per germline (reference sequence). The CDR3 DNA reads TGTGCCAGCAGCTGGGGGGGGACGGGTGAAGCTTTCTTT. Its translation is CASSWGGTGEAFF.

The J gene is TRBJ1-4, the V gene TRBV21-1; the table's D call of TRBD1 was not tested on the DNA. TRBV21-1 counts as a pseudogene. The CDR3 consists of 15 residues. The CDR3 bases are TGTGCCAGCAGCAAAGCCCCCCGGACAGGCGAAAAACTGTTTTTT. As protein: CASSKAPRTGEKLFF.

The chain links TRBV20-1 to TRBJ2-1; D is ambiguous. Deletions cut 6 bases from V and 7 bases from J, with 4 bases between. The length of the CDR3 is 9 residues. The germline gives CDR1 DFQATT, CDR2 SNEGSKA (reference sequence). This chain's CDR3 is CSAENEQFF. For the CDR3, the DNA is TGCAGTGCAGAGAATGAGCAGTTCTTC.

In DNA form, the CDR3 reads TGTGCCAGCAGCTTAAGCTCAGGGAACTCCTACGAGCAGTACTTC. Protein sequence: CASSLSSGNSYEQYF. The chain employs TRBV7-2 and TRBJ2-7; D may be TRBD1 (5 bases). The V and J ends lost 2 bases and 0 bases respectively, with 11 bases between them. The CDR3 loop spans 15 amino acids. Germline V gives CDR1 SGHTA, CDR2 FQGNSA.

This sequence joins TRBV11-3 and TRBJ1-1; no reliable D call. V shed 1 base and J shed 4 bases, with 7 bases lying between them. Germline V gene data show CDR1 as SGHNT and CDR2 as YENEEA. The CDR3 loop spans 13 amino acids. CDR3 loop: CASSLGAGTEAFF. Here the CDR3 DNA reads TGTGCCAGCAGCTTAGGGGCGGGCACTGAAGCTTTCTTT.

J is TRBJ1-2 and V is TRBV7-3; D is perhaps TRBD1 (5 bases). V lost 2 bases and J 6 bases, leaving 10 bases between the germline ends. The V gene's germline CDR1 is SGHTA and CDR2 FQGTGA. This CDR3 comprises 13 residues. The CDR3 region has the DNA TGTGCCAGCAGCTTATTTACGGGGGATGGCTACACCTTC. Protein sequence: CASSLFTGDGYTF.

J is TRBJ1-6 and V is TRBV5-1; the D gene is possibly TRBD1 (6 bases). Germline CDR1 reads SGHRS; CDR2 reads YFSETQ. The CDR3 runs 15 residues. The ends were cut back, 0 bases at V and 6 bases at J, with 10 bases in the middle. CDR3: CASSLGTVLNSPLHF. The CDR3 nucleotides are TGCGCCAGCAGCTTGGGGACAGTTCTTAATTCACCCCTCCACTTT.

The chain links TRBV18 to TRBJ2-7; no reliable D call. The CDR3 totals 16 residues. V dropped 3 bases and J dropped 2 bases, with 17 bases sitting between them. Germline V gene lookup returns CDR1 KGHSH and CDR2 LQKENI. The CDR3 coding sequence is TGTGCCAGCTCACCTGAGTGGCTCGCCCGGACCTACGAGCAGTACTTC. This sequence encodes CASSPEWLARTYEQYF.

The J gene is TRBJ2-2, the V gene TRBV7-2, with D perhaps matching TRBD1 (5 bases). Germline CDR1 and CDR2: SGHTA and FQGNSA. V lost 3 bases to trimming and J lost 3 bases, with 8 bases between them. The CDR3 sequence is 14 residues long. CDR3 coding DNA: TGTGCCAGCAGCTTCTCAGGGTACACCGGGGAGCTGTTTTTT. Protein product: CASSFSGYTGELFF. The complete variable domain, with remaining parts taken from reference TRBV7-2 and TRBJ2-2, reads GAGVSQSPSNKVTEKGKDVELRCDPISGHTALYWYRQSLGQGLEFLIYFQGNSAPDKSGLPSDRFSAERTGGSVSTLTIQRTQQEDSAVYLCASSFSGYTGELFFGEGSRLTVL.

This chain links TRBV27 with TRBJ2-7, with D perhaps given as TRBD1 or TRBD2 (5 bases each). CDR3 size: 12 residues. With 6 bases removed from V and 3 bases from J, the gap between germline ends came to 9 bases. Germline V gene lookup returns CDR1 MNHEY and CDR2 SMNVEV (reference sequence). The CDR3 region has the DNA TGTGCCAGCAGGGGGGACCACTACGAGCAGTACTTC. Protein: CASRGDHYEQYF.

This rearrangement joins TRBV15 to TRBJ2-7, with 7 bases aligning to TRBD2. The CDR3 contains 11 residues. Germline trimming cut 9 bases from V and 4 bases from J; bases unmatched to any gene: 3. CDR1 and CDR2 (germline): LNHNV, YYDKDF (reference sequence). CDR3 nucleotides: TGTGCCACTGGGCGGGGGTACGAGCAGTACTTC. This codes for CATGRGYEQYF.

V gene TRBV5-1 combines with J gene TRBJ1-1, with D uncertain. Trimming cost V 2 bases and J 3 bases, with 8 bases left between them. The CDR3 is 13 amino acids. CDR1 is SGHRS and CDR2 is YFSETQ in the germline V gene. The CDR3 sequence is CASSFHGDTEAFF. Written as DNA, the CDR3 is TGCGCCAGCAGCTTTCATGGGGACACTGAAGCTTTCTTT. The complete variable domain, with remaining parts taken from reference TRBV5-1 and TRBJ1-1, reads KAGVTQTPRYLIKTRGQQVTLSCSPISGHRSVSWYQQTPGQGLQFLFEYFSETQRNKGNFPGRFSGRQFSNSRSEMNVSTLELGDSALYLCASSFHGDTEAFFGQGTRLTVV.

This clone was picked up one time. The chain couples TRBV5-6 to TRBJ2-7; D not certain. Germline V lookup: CDR1 SGHDT, CDR2 YYEEEE. The CDR3 covers 16 residues. The V end lost 1 base, the J end lost 3 bases, and 17 bases lay between the germline ends. In DNA form, the CDR3 reads TGTGCCAGCAGCTTGCGTGTATTAGGAGTTGTCTACGAGCAGTACTTC. It specifies CASSLRVLGVVYEQYF.

This chain connects TRBV30 to TRBJ1-6, with D tentatively TRBD1 (6 bases). This CDR3 contains 17 residues. Germline loops: CDR1 GTSNPN, CDR2 SVGIG (reference sequence). CDR3 region: CALASYTGTANNSPLHF. CDR3 DNA sequence: TGTGCACTAGCGTCCTACACAGGGACGGCCAATAATTCACCCCTCCACTTT.

The CDR3 loop is CASSRTGGWETQYF. DNA of the CDR3: TGTGCCAGCAGCCGGACAGGGGGCTGGGAGACCCAGTACTTC. The chain employs TRBV7-9 and TRBJ2-5; TRBD1 matches 11 bases. Germline values: CDR1 SEHNR, CDR2 FQNEAQ (reference sequence). The CDR3 length is 14 residues. V shed 5 bases and J 5 bases; nucleotides not matched to a gene: 4.

This clone was picked up many times. The rearrangement joins TRBV6-1 to TRBJ2-7; 11 bases align to TRBD2. Germline V lookup: CDR1 MNHNS, CDR2 SASEGT. J gave up 4 bases and V 2 bases, and 4 bases lay outside the gene matches. This CDR3 region has 15 residues. The CDR3 nucleotides are TGTGCCAGCAGTGAAAATACTAGCGGGGGATACGAGCAGTACTTC. Its protein is CASSENTSGGYEQYF.

The rearrangement uses TRBV18 and TRBJ2-7; possibly TRBD1 for D (5 bases). The CDR3 is 13 amino acids. Per germline, CDR1 KGHSH and CDR2 LQKENI. The V gene lost 8 bases and the J gene lost 1 base, with 12 bases spanning the gap. CDR3 in DNA: TGTGCCAGCCAACCGACAGCTTCCTACGAGCAGTACTTC. Translating gives CASQPTASYEQYF.

This chain joins TRBV14 and TRBJ2-2, with D maybe TRBD2 (5 bases). The germline V gene has CDR1 SGHDN and CDR2 FVKESK. Trimming removed 0 bases at V and 4 bases at J, with 12 bases between. The CDR3 sequence is 16 residues long. The CDR3, as DNA: TGTGCCAGCAGCCAAGATGTAGGACTTCCCACCGGGGAGCTGTTTTTT. Amino acids: CASSQDVGLPTGELFF.

This chain links TRBV7-6 with TRBJ2-2; TRBD2 is a possible D gene (7 bases). V was trimmed by 4 bases and J by 9 bases, leaving 12 bases between them. Per germline, CDR1 SGHVS and CDR2 FNYEAQ. This CDR3 is 13 amino acids long. The DNA of the CDR3 is TGTGCCAGCAGCTCCCTGGGGGGGCGGGAGCTGTTTTTT. This encodes CASSSLGGRELFF.

This chain connects TRBV5-1 to TRBJ2-7; D gene unclear. V gave up 1 base and J gave up 0 bases, with 5 bases separating them. CDR3 size: 13 residues. Germline CDR1 reads SGHRS; CDR2 reads YFSETQ. The CDR3 loop is CASSLLSSYEQYF. For the CDR3, the DNA is TGCGCCAGCAGCTTGCTGAGCTCCTACGAGCAGTACTTC.